This T cell receptor (beta chain) was recorded in a study of CD4 T cells in relation to SARS-CoV-2 and coronaviruses. V shed 0 bases and J 6 bases; nucleotides not matched to a gene: 6. The CDR3 runs 15 residues. The germline V gene has CDR1 SGHRS and CDR2 YFSETQ. Unexposed donor CD4+ T cells date from about 2011-2018, before the COVID-19 pandemic. CD4+ T cells were isolated from the cells after about nine days of culture. Libraries were prepared by immunoSEQ multiplex PCR; TCRdb keeps only in-frame clonotypes and omits some of them. The table has about 26,000 clones, 65% to 80% seen once. As to this clone: Its antigen is undetermined.

The source is a human donor in good health. Sequencing used CD4+ T cells from PBMCs, cultured in vitro. V is TRBV5-1 and J is TRBJ2-3, with 8 bases identical to TRBD2. The DNA for the CDR3 is TGCGCCAGCAGCTTGGGTTCTAGCGGGTTTGATACGCAGTATTTT. It yields the protein CASSLGSSGFDTQYF.